This T cell receptor (beta chain) was observed in a study of HIV-infected patients and healthy controls (dated 2014 in TCRdb). Background on the whole study: The study asked whether deep sequencing of the TCR repertoire from small blood samples of HIV patients could detect immune perturbation and reconstitution. Points the paper makes about the study in general: Rare events from HIV-infected data received too much weight under size-matching, and comparisons were complicated by unequal numbers of distinct sequences between patients and controls. In the samples, alpha-beta chain pairing was left undetermined. In HIV-infected patients, the apparent post-therapy recovery of the Gini index was not replicated in size-matched repertoire data. Processing was restricted to sixteen HIV-infected individuals, which the authors judged to be a major constraint on the generalizability of the findings. By Jaccard index and by the count of highly shared sequences, healthy controls shared more CDR3s between individuals than HIV+ patients did. MAIT cell alpha-chain CDR3s were found at high frequency in healthy controls but were severely depleted in HIV+ repertoires. During therapy, HIV-associated CDR3s significantly decreased in frequency, while CMV-associated CDR3s did not change significantly, though most became more frequent. Using whole blood restricted sequencing depth and prevented separating the dynamics of distinct T-cell subpopulations. Oligoclonality may be reflected in the significantly higher mean Gini indices of HIV-infected repertoires compared with controls. The observed differences in diversity were not explained by the slight differences in age and sex profiles between the study cohorts. Donor HLA types were not determined in the study. Roughly threefold more distinct CDR3s and higher Shannon diversity were observed in healthy control repertoires than in untreated HIV+ repertoires. Significantly different mean usage between HIV-infected patients and controls was observed for eight alpha and eight beta V genes.

Concerning this clonotype: Its cognate antigen has yet to be identified. No quality values exist for individual bases; no much larger clone is one base distant.

SuperScript III was used to reverse transcribe 500 ng RNA with primers targeting the alpha and beta constant regions. Separate alpha and beta chain libraries were generated by chain-specific third strand synthesis with multiplexing indices. In the protocol, all rearrangements within a chain were amplified with a single primer pair so that primer bias was avoided, and molecular barcodes were added to each cDNA molecule. T4 RNA Ligase 1 joined purified cDNA to a 5' RACE adapter that carried a random hexamer and the SP2 sequencing primer site. The authors primed second strand synthesis from the SP2 site with Phusion polymerase and used slow temperature ramps to favor optimal annealing. Two random hexamer sequences, both added before amplification and joined together, made up the 12-nucleotide barcode of each molecule. A brief initial PCR introduced P5 and P7 adapter elements together with a second index, and a roughly 24-cycle amplification PCR using P5s and P7 primers was subsequently performed. The libraries went through roughly 28 PCR cycles in total, were quantified on a Qubit, were sized on a Bioanalyzer, and were diluted to roughly 4 nM. Normalized libraries were sequenced on an Illumina MiSeq with 2 x 250 paired-end kits. Reverse transcription reactions underwent purification over MinElute columns, with elution into roughly 10 ul Tris-Cl. The adapter ligations were run for approximately 23 hours at 16 degrees C, and AMPure XP beads at a 1:1 ratio were afterwards used to clean them. As for the authors' bioinformatics: A modified Decombinator that output V, J, insert and barcode information was used to process the demultiplexed FASTQ files. Sequences that shared a barcode but differed from the dominant sequence were treated as errors and discarded, and barcodes were clustered at Levenshtein distance 3 and counted to estimate the original cDNA molecules. Downstream analyses used R packages ineq, vegan, igraph and RCytoscape, with IMGT nomenclature and CDR3 definitions. To avoid skew from clonal expansion, each TCR was counted once, and V gene usage was computed over distinct sequences. Whenever two unique CDR3 amino acid sequences within a donor differed by a single Levenshtein edit, similarity networks linked them. The authors compiled published HIV-specific CDR3s (roughly 100 alpha, more than 650 beta) and CMV-specific CDR3s (about 14 alpha, a few hundred beta) and searched for them in the repertoires. It was shown by random subsampling to size-matched repertoires that the decreased diversity of patients was not caused by their lower sequence numbers. TCRdb redid the processing of the public reads, applying fastp at Q25 and MiXCR, and retained in-frame beta chains. One record per CDR3 amino acid sequence lists the most common genes and DNA. Here the V and J calls rest on TCRdb's processing, not on the authors' analysis. The sample table lists about 15,000 distinct CDR3 sequences, approximately 7% of them with a count of one. The top ten hold 7% to 10% of the sample.

Since whole blood was used without any cell fractionation, the repertoire reflected all peripheral T cells in unsorted form. Ten uninfected healthy donors were sampled as controls, and about 40% of these ten donors were sampled twice two to three months apart. For RNA extraction, an approximately 2.5 ml sample of peripheral blood was drawn into Tempus tubes. Residual genomic DNA was removed with the TURBO-DNase kit and globin mRNA was depleted with GLOBINclear. The germline V gene yields SGHRS for CDR1 and YFSETQ for CDR2. The CDR3 covers 16 residues, taking in both the cysteine and the phenylalanine. The CDR3 DNA has 48 bases and is translated from base 1. The V end gives up 0 bases and the J end 1 base, leaving 6 bases in the junction not matched to a gene.

What was sequenced was blood. The origin of this receptor is an adult in good health. The V and J segments used are TRBV5-1 and TRBJ2-7; 8 middle bases align to TRBD1. At the DNA level, the sequence is TGCGCCAGCAGCTTGGGGGAAGGGACAGGATCCTACGAGCAGTACTTC. This is translated as CASSLGEGTGSYEQYF. With all but the CDR3 taken from the reference TRBV5-1 and TRBJ2-7 genes, the full variable domain is: KAGVTQTPRYLIKTRGQQVTLSCSPISGHRSVSWYQQTPGQGLQFLFEYFSETQRNKGNFPGRFSGRQFSNSRSEMNVSTLELGDSALYLCASSLGEGTGSYEQYFGPGTRLTVT.